The 6 T cell receptor beta chains below all came from one sample that was sequenced in a study of tumor and adjacent non-tumor tissue in lung cancer. Three rounds of nested PCR, following a modified ARM-PCR protocol, produced the TCRbeta library. TCRdb re-called the multiplex PCR reads with MiXCR, one entry per CDR3 protein. The table records approximately 90,000 distinct CDR3 sequences, more than 60% of them present only once. The template was RNA from unsorted bulk tissue. The material sequenced was lung tumor tissue. Receptor source: a man in his sixties or seventies with non-small cell lung cancer.

This sequence joins TRBV11-3 and TRBJ2-3; D is possibly TRBD2 (5 bases). The CDR3 is 12 amino acids. The V end lost 5 bases, the J end lost 7 bases, and 10 bases lay between the germline ends. CDR1 SGHNT and CDR2 YENEEA come from the germline V gene. CDR3 protein: CASSAGRNTQYF. As DNA, the CDR3 is TGTGCCAGCAGCGCGGGCAGGAATACGCAGTATTTT. The full variable domain, its missing parts supplied by reference TRBV11-3 and TRBJ2-3, is EAGVVQSPRYKIIEKKQPVAFWCNPISGHNTLYWYLQNLGQGPELLIRYENEEAVDDSQLPKDRFSAERLKGVDSTLKIQPAELGDSAVYLCASSAGRNTQYFGPGTRLTVL.

This clonotype was counted ten times or more. The chain uses TRBV20-1 and TRBJ1-2, with D tentatively TRBD1 (6 bases). The V gene's germline CDR1 is DFQATT and CDR2 SNEGSKA (reference sequence). This CDR3 is built from 13 residues. Between the trimmed V and J ends, which lost 3 bases and 6 bases, there was a span of 14 bases. The CDR3 is CSARGGGENGYTF. The CDR3 bases are TGCAGTGCTAGGGGAGGGGGAGAAAATGGCTACACCTTC.

Worth noting for this clonotype: A much more abundant neighbour one base away suggests this may be a read error. V is TRBV28 and J is TRBJ2-7, with a tentative D call TRBD2 (5 bases). CDR3 length: 13 residues. The germline CDR1 and CDR2 sequences are MDHEN and SYDVKM. The CDR3 reads CASRGYDSYEHYF. CDR3 bases: TGTGCCTCTCGCGGGTATGATTCCTACGAGCACTACTTC.

Turning to this clonotype: Given the absence of the conserved phenylalanine or tryptophan at the CDR3 end, a read error is likely. The gene calls are TRBV11-3 and TRBJ2-5, with D hard to call. Trimming shortened V by 4 bases and J by 4 bases, and 10 bases separated the two germline ends. The CDR3 spans 13 residues. The germline gives CDR1 SGHNT, CDR2 YENEEA. The CDR3 sequence is CASSSDLGETQYS. The CDR3 DNA sequence: TGTGCCAGCAGCTCAGACTTGGGAGAGACCCAGTACTCC.

The J gene is TRBJ2-7, the V gene TRBV19, with a tentative D call TRBD2 (5 bases). CDR1 is LNHDA, CDR2 SQIVND, per germline (reference sequence). The V end lost 1 base, the J end lost 0 bases, and 10 bases lay between the germline ends. This CDR3 region has 15 residues. The CDR3 spells CASSIGGRYSYEQYF. The CDR3 DNA is TGTGCCAGTAGTATAGGAGGGCGGTACTCCTACGAGCAGTACTTC. Full variable domain (rest looked up from reference TRBV19 and TRBJ2-7): DGGITQSPKYLFRKEGQNVTLSCEQNLNHDAMYWYRQDPGQGLRLIYYSQIVNDFQKGDIAEGYSVSREKKESFPLTVTSAQKNPTAFYLCASSIGGRYSYEQYFGPGTRLTVT.

Concerning this clonotype: Its ends do not fully match the called genes, so a read error is possible. This sequence joins TRBV28 and TRBJ2-1; the match to TRBD2 covers 8 bases. Germline lookup yields CDR1 MDHEN and CDR2 SYDVKM. The CDR3 totals 17 residues. CDR3 amino acids: CASRQLRQRGTYIEQFF. The CDR3 DNA reads TGTGCCAGCAGGCAACTTCGGCAGCGGGGGACCTACATTGAGCAGTTCTTC.